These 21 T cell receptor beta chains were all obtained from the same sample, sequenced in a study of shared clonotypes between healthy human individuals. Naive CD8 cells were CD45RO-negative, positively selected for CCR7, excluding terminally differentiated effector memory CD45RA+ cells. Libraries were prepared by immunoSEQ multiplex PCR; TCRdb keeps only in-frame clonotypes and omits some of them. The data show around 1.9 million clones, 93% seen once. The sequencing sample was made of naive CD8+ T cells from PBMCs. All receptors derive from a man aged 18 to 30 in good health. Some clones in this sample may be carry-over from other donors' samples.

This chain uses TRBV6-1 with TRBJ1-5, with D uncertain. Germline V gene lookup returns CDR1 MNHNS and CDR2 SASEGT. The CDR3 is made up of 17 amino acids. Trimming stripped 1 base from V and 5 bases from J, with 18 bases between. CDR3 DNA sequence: TGTGCCAGCAGTGAAGGGCACAGTTGGCGGGTATATCAGCCCCAGCATTTT. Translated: CASSEGHSWRVYQPQHF.

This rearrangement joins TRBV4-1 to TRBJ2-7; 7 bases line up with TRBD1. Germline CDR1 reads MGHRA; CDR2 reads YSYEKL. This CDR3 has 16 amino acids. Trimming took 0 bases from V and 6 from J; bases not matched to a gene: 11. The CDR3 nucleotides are TGCGCCAGCAGCCAAGACCCCCCCGACAGGGCGGGCGAGCAGTACTTC. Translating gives CASSQDPPDRAGEQYF.

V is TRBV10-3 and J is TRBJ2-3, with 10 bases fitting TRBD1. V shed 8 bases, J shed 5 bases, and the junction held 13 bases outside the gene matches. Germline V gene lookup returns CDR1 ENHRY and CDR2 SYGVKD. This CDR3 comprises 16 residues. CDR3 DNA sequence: TGTGCCATCGGGCCCCCGGGACAGGGGACGGGAGATACGCAGTATTTT. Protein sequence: CAIGPPGQGTGDTQYF.

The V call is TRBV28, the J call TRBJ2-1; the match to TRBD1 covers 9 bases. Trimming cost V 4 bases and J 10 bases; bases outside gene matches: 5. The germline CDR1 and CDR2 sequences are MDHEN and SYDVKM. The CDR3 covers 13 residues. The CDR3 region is CASSSTGTGEQFF. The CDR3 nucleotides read TGTGCCAGCAGTTCTACCGGGACAGGGGAGCAGTTCTTC.

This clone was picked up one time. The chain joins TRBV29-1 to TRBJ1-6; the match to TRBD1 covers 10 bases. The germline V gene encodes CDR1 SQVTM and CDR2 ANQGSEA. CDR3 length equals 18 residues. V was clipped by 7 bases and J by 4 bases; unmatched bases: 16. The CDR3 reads CSDTTSTGGRPYNSPLHF. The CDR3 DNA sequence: TGCAGCGACACAACTTCGACAGGGGGCCGACCATATAATTCACCCCTCCACTTT.

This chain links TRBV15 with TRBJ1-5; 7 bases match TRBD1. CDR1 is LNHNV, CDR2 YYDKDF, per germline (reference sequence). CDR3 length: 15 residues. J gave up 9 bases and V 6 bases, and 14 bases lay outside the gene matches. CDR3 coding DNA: TGTGCCACCAGATTAGACAGGGCCCAGGCTAGGCCCCAGCATTTT. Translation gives CATRLDRAQARPQHF.

Here the CDR3 reads CASSLPQYGAPNTEAFF. CDR3 nucleotides: TGTGCCAGCAGCCTACCGCAGTATGGGGCCCCAAACACTGAAGCTTTCTTT. The chain carries TRBV7-9 and TRBJ1-1, with D possibly matching TRBD1 (5 bases). V lost 5 bases, J lost 2 bases, and 21 bases lay in between. This CDR3 is 17 amino acids long. The germline V gene encodes CDR1 SEHNR and CDR2 FQNEAQ (reference sequence).

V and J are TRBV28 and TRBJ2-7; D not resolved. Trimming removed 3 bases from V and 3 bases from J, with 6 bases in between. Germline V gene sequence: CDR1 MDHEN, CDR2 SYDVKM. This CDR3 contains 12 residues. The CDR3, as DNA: TGTGCCAGCAGTTTCCTAAACTACGAGCAGTACTTC. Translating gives CASSFLNYEQYF.

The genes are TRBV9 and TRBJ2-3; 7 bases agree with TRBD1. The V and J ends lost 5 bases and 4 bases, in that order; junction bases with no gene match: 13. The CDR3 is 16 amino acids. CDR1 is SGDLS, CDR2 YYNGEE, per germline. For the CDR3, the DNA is TGTGCCAGCAGACCTAAGACAGGGTCTGAAGCAGATACGCAGTATTTT. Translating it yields CASRPKTGSEADTQYF.

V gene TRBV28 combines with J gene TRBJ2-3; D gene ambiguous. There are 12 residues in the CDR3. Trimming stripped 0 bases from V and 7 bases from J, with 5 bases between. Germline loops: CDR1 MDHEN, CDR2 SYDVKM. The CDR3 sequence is CASSLWVNTQYF. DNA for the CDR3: TGTGCCAGCAGTTTATGGGTGAATACGCAGTATTTT.

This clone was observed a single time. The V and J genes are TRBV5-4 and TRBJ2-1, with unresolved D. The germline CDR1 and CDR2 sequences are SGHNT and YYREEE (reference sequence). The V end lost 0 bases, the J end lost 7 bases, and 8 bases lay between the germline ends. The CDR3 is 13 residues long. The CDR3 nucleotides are TGTGCCAGCAGCTTGGATCCTGTAAATGAGCAGTTCTTC. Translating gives CASSLDPVNEQFF.

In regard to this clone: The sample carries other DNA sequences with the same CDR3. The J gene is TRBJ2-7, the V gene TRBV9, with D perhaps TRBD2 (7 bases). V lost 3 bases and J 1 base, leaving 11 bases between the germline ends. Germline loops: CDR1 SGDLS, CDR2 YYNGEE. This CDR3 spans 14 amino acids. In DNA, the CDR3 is TGTGCCAGCAGCGAGGGAGGGACATCCTACGAGCAGTACTTC. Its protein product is CASSEGGTSYEQYF.

CDR3 amino acids: CASSPGPRTDTQYF. The CDR3 coding sequence is TGTGCCAGCAGCCCGGGCCCCAGGACAGATACGCAGTATTTT. The chain uses TRBV7-3 and TRBJ2-3; D unresolved. Trimming pared 5 bases from V and 3 bases from J, leaving 12 bases between. Germline V gene lookup returns CDR1 SGHTA and CDR2 FQGTGA. This CDR3 has 14 residues.

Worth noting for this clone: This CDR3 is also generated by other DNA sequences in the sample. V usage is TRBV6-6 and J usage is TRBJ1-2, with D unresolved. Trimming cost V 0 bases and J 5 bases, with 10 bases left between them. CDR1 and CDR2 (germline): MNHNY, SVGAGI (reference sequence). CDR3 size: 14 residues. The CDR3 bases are TGTGCCAGCAGTTACTCTACGGCCAATTATGGCTACACCTTC. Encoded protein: CASSYSTANYGYTF.

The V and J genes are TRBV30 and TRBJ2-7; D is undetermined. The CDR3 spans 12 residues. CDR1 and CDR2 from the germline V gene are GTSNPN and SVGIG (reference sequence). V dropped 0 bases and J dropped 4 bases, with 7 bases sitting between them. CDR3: CAWSVSRYEQYF. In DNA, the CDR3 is TGTGCCTGGAGTGTAAGCAGGTACGAGCAGTACTTC. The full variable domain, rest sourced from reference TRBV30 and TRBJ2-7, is SQTIHQWPATLVQPVGSPLSLECTVEGTSNPNLYWYRQAAGRGLQLLFYSVGIGQISSEVPQNLSASRPQDRQFILSSKKLLLSDSGFYLCAWSVSRYEQYFGPGTRLTVT.

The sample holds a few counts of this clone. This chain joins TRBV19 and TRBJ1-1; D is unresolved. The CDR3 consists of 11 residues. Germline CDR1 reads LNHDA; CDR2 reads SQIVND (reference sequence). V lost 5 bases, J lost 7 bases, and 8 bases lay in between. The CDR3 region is CASSWVGEAFF. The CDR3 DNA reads TGTGCCAGTAGTTGGGTCGGTGAAGCTTTCTTT.

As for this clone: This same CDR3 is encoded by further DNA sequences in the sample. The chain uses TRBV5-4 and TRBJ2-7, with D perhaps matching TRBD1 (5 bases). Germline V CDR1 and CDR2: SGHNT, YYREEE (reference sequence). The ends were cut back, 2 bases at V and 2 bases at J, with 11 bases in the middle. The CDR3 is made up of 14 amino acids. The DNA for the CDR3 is TGTGCCAGCAGCTTTCGCCAGGGTGCCTACGAGCAGTACTTC. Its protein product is CASSFRQGAYEQYF.

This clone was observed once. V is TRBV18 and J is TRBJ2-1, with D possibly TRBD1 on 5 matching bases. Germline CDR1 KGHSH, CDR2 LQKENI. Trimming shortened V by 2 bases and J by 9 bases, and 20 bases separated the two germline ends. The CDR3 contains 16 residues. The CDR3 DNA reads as TGTGCCAGCTCACCAGAGACAGCCGTACACTATGTTGAGCAGTTCTTC. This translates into CASSPETAVHYVEQFF.

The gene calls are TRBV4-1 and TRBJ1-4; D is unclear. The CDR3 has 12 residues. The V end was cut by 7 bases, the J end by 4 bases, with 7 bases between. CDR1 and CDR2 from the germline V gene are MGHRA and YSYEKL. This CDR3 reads CASNGNNEKLFF. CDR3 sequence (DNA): TGCGCCAGCAACGGAAATAATGAAAAACTGTTTTTT.

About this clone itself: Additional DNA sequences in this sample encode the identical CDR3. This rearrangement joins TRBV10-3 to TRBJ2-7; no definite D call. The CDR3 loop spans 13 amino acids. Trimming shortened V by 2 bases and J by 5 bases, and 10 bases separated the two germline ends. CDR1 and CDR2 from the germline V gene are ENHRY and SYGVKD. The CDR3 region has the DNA TGTGCCATCAGTGAGCCACCAAGCCACGAGCAGTACTTC. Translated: CAISEPPSHEQYF.

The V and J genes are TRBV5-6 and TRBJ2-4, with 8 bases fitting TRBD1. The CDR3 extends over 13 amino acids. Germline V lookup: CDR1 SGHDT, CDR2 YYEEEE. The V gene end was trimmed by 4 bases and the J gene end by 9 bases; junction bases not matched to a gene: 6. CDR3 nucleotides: TGTGCCAGCAGCGCAACAGGGGGAAGCATTCAGTACTTC. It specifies CASSATGGSIQYF.